Listed below are T cell receptor beta chains from one sample, sequenced in a study of early T cells in non-severe SARS-CoV-2 infection. TCRdb recomputed calls from the 5' RACE reads with MiXCR, one row per CDR3 protein. The sample shows 65,000 to 70,000 distinct CDR3 sequences, roughly an eighth of them seen only once. Sample: whole blood. These receptors were obtained from an adult who was a healthcare worker with PCR-confirmed SARS-CoV-2 infection or an uninfected control (not recorded which). Both conserved end residues are part of each CDR3. A D gene is named only where the DNA matches it firmly. Rows may omit the clone size; those that give it use once, few, many or a size class.

DNA	CDR3	J	length	D	V	size
TGCGCCAGCAGAGAGGCCCTCCTCGAGCAGTACTTC	CASREALLEQYF	TRBJ2-7	12	.	TRBV5-1	.
TGCAGTGCGCCGGTACTAGCGGGGTGGCGTTACAATGAGCAGTTCTTC	CSAPVLAGWRYNEQFF	TRBJ2-1	16	TRBD2	TRBV20-1	.
TGTGCCAGCAGCCTACGACGGCTGAATAATGAAAAACTGTTTTTT	CASSLRRLNNEKLFF	TRBJ1-4	15	.	TRBV13	few
TGTGCCAGCAGTTTAGGCGGGGGCCACGGTAGCGAGCAGTTCTTC	CASSLGGGHGSEQFF	TRBJ2-1	15	.	TRBV12-3/TRBV12-4	many
TGTGCCAGCAGCTCCCCTTCCGGGGGTTTCGATGGCTACACCTTC	CASSSPSGGFDGYTF	TRBJ1-2	15	.	TRBV7-2	.
TGCGCCAGCAGCTTTACAGGATACTATGGCTACACCTTC	CASSFTGYYGYTF	TRBJ1-2	13	.	TRBV5-1	few
TGTGCCAGCAGCTTGCGGACAGGGGGCGATTCACCCCTCCACTTT	CASSLRTGGDSPLHF	TRBJ1-6	15	TRBD1	TRBV5-6	.
TGTGCCAGCAGCCTAAAGCGGGGAGATGAGCAGTTCTTC	CASSLKRGDEQFF	TRBJ2-1	13	TRBD2	TRBV7-2	.
TGTGCCATCAGCGATCAGGGTACGCAGTATTTT	CAISDQGTQYF	TRBJ2-3	11	.	TRBV10-3	many
TGTGCCAGCACCCCGCGGAACAATGAGCAGTTCTTC	CASTPRNNEQFF	TRBJ2-1	12	.	TRBV6-1	.
TGCAGTGCTATCTCAACGGGGGGGCCAGATACGCAGTATTTT	CSAISTGGPDTQYF	TRBJ2-3	14	TRBD2	TRBV20-1	few
TGTGCCAGCAGTTTGGGACTAGCCTTAGAGTACGATGAGCAGTTCTTC	CASSLGLALEYDEQFF	TRBJ2-1	16	TRBD2	TRBV6-2/TRBV6-3	.
TGTGCCATCAGTGATAGGGCTGAAGCTTTCTTT	CAISDRAEAFF	TRBJ1-1	11	.	TRBV10-3	.
TGTGCCAGCAGCTTAGGAGGAATCGAAAAACTGTTTTTT	CASSLGGIEKLFF	TRBJ1-4	13	.	TRBV11-2	many
TGTGCCAGCAGTTATGTGGGGGGCACCTACGAGCAGTACTTC	CASSYVGGTYEQYF	TRBJ2-7	14	.	TRBV6-5	few
TGTGCCAGCAGACCTAGGGCCGGCGAGGTTAGCAATCAGCCCCAGCATTTT	CASRPRAGEVSNQPQHF	TRBJ1-5	17	.	TRBV27	few
TGCAGCGGTGGCGGGCCAGATACGCAGTATTTT	CSGGGPDTQYF	TRBJ2-3	11	.	TRBV29-1	many
TGCAGTGCCCCGACTAGAATGAACACAGATACGCAGTATTTT	CSAPTRMNTDTQYF	TRBJ2-3	14	.	TRBV20-1	many
TGTGCCAGTCAGGGTGCGGCTAACTATGGCTACACCTTC	CASQGAANYGYTF	TRBJ1-2	13	.	TRBV6-1	.
TGTGCCAGCAGCCTGAGGACTAGCGGGGGCCAAGAGACCCAGTACTTC	CASSLRTSGGQETQYF	TRBJ2-5	16	TRBD2	TRBV11-2	many
TGTGCCAGCACCAAATACAGAAATCCTGGAAACACCATATATTTT	CASTKYRNPGNTIYF	TRBJ1-3	15	.	TRBV11-2	.
TGCAGTGCTAGACTGGGGGGCAGGACTGAAGCTTTCTTT	CSARLGGRTEAFF	TRBJ1-1	13	.	TRBV20-1	.
TGCGCCAGCAGCTTGGAGGTGACATTTGACAATGAGCAGTTCTTC	CASSLEVTFDNEQFF	TRBJ2-1	15	.	TRBV5-1	many
TGCAGCGCGAGGACGGCCTACTATGGCTACACCTTC	CSARTAYYGYTF	TRBJ1-2	12	.	TRBV29-1	many
TGTGCCAGCAGCGTGGGATACAGGGAAGGCTACACCTTC	CASSVGYREGYTF	TRBJ1-2	13	.	TRBV9	.
TGTGCCAGCAGACTAGCGGTGACAGATACGCAGTATTTT	CASRLAVTDTQYF	TRBJ2-3	13	TRBD2	TRBV27	.
TGTGCCAGCAGACCCCTGGACGGAAACACTGAAGCTTTCTTT	CASRPLDGNTEAFF	TRBJ1-1	14	.	TRBV6-2/TRBV6-3	.
TGTGCCAGCAGTTACGCGGGCAGCGGACACTATGGCTACACCTTC	CASSYAGSGHYGYTF	TRBJ1-2	15	.	TRBV6-2/TRBV6-3	few
TGTGCCAGCAGCCCAACCCCCCACACAGATACGCAGTATTTT	CASSPTPHTDTQYF	TRBJ2-3	14	.	TRBV9	.
TGTGCCAGCAGCTTACGACAGGGTGGCACAGATACGCAGTATTTT	CASSLRQGGTDTQYF	TRBJ2-3	15	TRBD1	TRBV7-9	few
TGTGCCACCAGTGAAATTAACCGGGACAACAACACTGAAGCTTTCTTT	CATSEINRDNNTEAFF	TRBJ1-1	16	.	TRBV24-1	.
TGTGCCAGCACCACGGGACAGAGTAATTCACCCCTCCACTTT	CASTTGQSNSPLHF	TRBJ1-6	14	TRBD1	TRBV27	.
TGTGCCAGTACCCCCGGGACGGATACGGCCAGGGAGCTGTTTTTT	CASTPGTDTARELFF	TRBJ2-2	15	.	TRBV2	.
TGTGCCAGCTCACCACGAGCGGGGGGATACAATGAGCAGTTCTTC	CASSPRAGGYNEQFF	TRBJ2-1	15	TRBD2	TRBV18	.
TGTGCCAGCAGGAGACTGGATGGGGCCAACGTCCTGACTTTC	CASRRLDGANVLTF	TRBJ2-6	14	.	TRBV6-5	many
TGTGCCAGCAGCCAAGGCCGAGGAAAACTGTTTTTT	CASSQGRGKLFF	TRBJ1-4	12	.	TRBV3-2	few
TGTGCCAGCGCAATAGCGGAATCCTACAATGAGCAGTTCTTC	CASAIAESYNEQFF	TRBJ2-1	14	.	TRBV6-2/TRBV6-3	many
TGTGCCAGCAGCCCAGCGTCACAGGGTGGCACCGGGGAGCTGTTTTTT	CASSPASQGGTGELFF	TRBJ2-2	16	.	TRBV7-9	.
TGTGCCAGCAGCTTAGCGGGCGTGGGCAATCAGCCCCAGCATTTT	CASSLAGVGNQPQHF	TRBJ1-5	15	.	TRBV7-9	few
TGCAGTGCTAGAGGGGGGTCCGGGACTAGGGTAGGAGATACGCAGTATTTT	CSARGGSGTRVGDTQYF	TRBJ2-3	17	TRBD2	TRBV20-1	.
TGCAGTGCTAATGACTACCGCACAGATACGCAGTATTTT	CSANDYRTDTQYF	TRBJ2-3	13	.	TRBV20-1	many
TGTGCCAGCAGTTACTCGTTCCGGACAGTCTATGGCTACACCTTC	CASSYSFRTVYGYTF	TRBJ1-2	15	.	TRBV6-6	many
TGTGCCAGCAGCCGAAACGGGGGACAGGCCGGCTACGAGCAGTACTTC	CASSRNGGQAGYEQYF	TRBJ2-7	16	TRBD1	TRBV7-2	few
TGTGCCAGCTCACGCCCACGGGGAATCGATATGAACACTGAAGCTTTCTTT	CASSRPRGIDMNTEAFF	TRBJ1-1	17	.	TRBV18	many
TGTGCCATCAGTGATCTCGGACTAGCGGGGGTAGAAGAGACCCAGTACTTC	CAISDLGLAGVEETQYF	TRBJ2-5	17	TRBD2	TRBV10-3	many
TGTGCCAGCAGCCAAGGGGACGTGGGGATGGAGTTCTTC	CASSQGDVGMEFF	TRBJ2-1	13	.	TRBV3-1	many
TGTGCCAGCAGTCCTGTGGCGGGGGCCCAGTTCTTC	CASSPVAGAQFF	TRBJ2-1	12	.	TRBV6-5	.
TGTGCCAGCTCACCAGGATCAGGGGCGAGATCCTACAATGAGCAGTTCTTC	CASSPGSGARSYNEQFF	TRBJ2-1	17	.	TRBV18	few
TGTGCCTGGGTCGGGGGGCCGAATTCACCCCTCCACTTT	CAWVGGPNSPLHF	TRBJ1-6	13	.	TRBV30	many
TGTGCCAGCAGCGTGGCGGCGACTAGGGGCAATGAGCAGTTCTTC	CASSVAATRGNEQFF	TRBJ2-1	15	.	TRBV11-2	.
TGTGCCAGCAGCCACAACACCCGAAACACTGAAGCTTTCTTT	CASSHNTRNTEAFF	TRBJ1-1	14	.	TRBV3-1	many
TGTGCCAGCAGCCCCAGAGGGGGAACCTACGAGCAGTACTTC	CASSPRGGTYEQYF	TRBJ2-7	14	.	TRBV3-1	many
TGTGCCACCAGCAGAGGGACAGGGGGCAACACCATATATTTT	CATSRGTGGNTIYF	TRBJ1-3	14	TRBD1	TRBV15	few
TGTGCCAGCAGTTACCCCAGCGTGAGCTCCTACAATGAGCAGTTCTTC	CASSYPSVSSYNEQFF	TRBJ2-1	16	.	TRBV6-2/TRBV6-3	many
TGTGCCAGCAGCGCATCTAGCGGCAATGAGCAGTTCTTC	CASSASSGNEQFF	TRBJ2-1	13	TRBD2	TRBV9	.
TGTGCCAGCAGTGGTTCAGGGTTTCGCGTGAACACTGAAGCTTTCTTT	CASSGSGFRVNTEAFF	TRBJ1-1	16	.	TRBV6-5	.
TGTGCCAGCAGTTTTAGGGGGGCAGGGGAGACCCAGTACTTC	CASSFRGAGETQYF	TRBJ2-5	14	.	TRBV27	.
TGCAGCGTACGGGACGGGGGTGAGCAGTACTTC	CSVRDGGEQYF	TRBJ2-7	11	.	TRBV29-1	many